The rows below give T cell receptor beta chains drawn from one sample of a study of blood T cell repertoires in COVID-19. Here immunoSEQ multiplex PCR was the method, and the copy in TCRdb shows in-frame clones only, minus some. The sample yields roughly 160,000 clones, roughly 84% seen once. The sample taken for sequencing was peripheral blood. All receptors derive from a man in his forties with acute or convalescent COVID-19. Each CDR3 is given with its conserved first and last residue. D genes are given only for firm matches. A clone size is listed for some rows: how often the clone was seen (once, few, many), or a class if it is expanded.

J gene	D gene	clone size	V gene	CDR3 protein	CDR3 DNA
TRBJ1-5	-	-	TRBV2	CASSRDSGGNQPQHF	TGTGCCAGCAGCCGGGACTCCGGGGGCAATCAGCCCCAGCATTTT
TRBJ1-1	-	-	TRBV10-2	CASSAGTIGTEAFF	TGCGCCAGCAGTGCCGGGACAATAGGGACTGAAGCTTTCTTT
TRBJ2-7	-	-	TRBV2	CASSLQGPEQYF	TGTGCCAGCTCACTACAGGGACCCGAGCAGTACTTC
TRBJ1-2	-	once	TRBV18	CASSPLGGSYGYTF	TGTGCCAGCTCACCACTCGGCGGTAGCTATGGCTACACCTTC
TRBJ1-1	-	-	TRBV30	CAWRAGVTTNTEAFF	TGTGCCTGGAGGGCAGGGGTGACCACGAACACTGAAGCTTTCTTT
TRBJ1-5	-	few	TRBV18	CASSPPSGSWQPQHF	TGTGCCAGCTCACCACCATCAGGGTCTTGGCAGCCCCAGCATTTT
TRBJ1-1	-	-	TRBV30	CACYLAGNTEAFF	TGTGCCTGCTATCTAGCGGGAAACACTGAAGCTTTCTTT
TRBJ1-1	-	-	TRBV28	CAISQGTEAFF	TGTGCCATCTCCCAGGGCACTGAAGCTTTCTTT
TRBJ1-1	-	-	TRBV6-2/TRBV6-3	CASSGGLSFLAFF	TGTGCCAGCAGTGGAGGACTGTCATTTTTGGCTTTCTTT
TRBJ1-5	-	-	TRBV19	CASSSPGSRGSNQPQHF	TGTGCCAGTAGTTCCCCGGGTAGCAGGGGAAGCAATCAGCCCCAGCATTTT
TRBJ1-6	-	-	TRBV5-1	CASSSVRVNNSPLHF	TGCGCCAGCAGCTCGGTGAGAGTTAATAATTCACCCCTCCACTTT
TRBJ2-7	-	few	TRBV12-3/TRBV12-4	CASTSDYYEQYF	TGTGCCAGCACCTCCGACTACTACGAGCAGTACTTC
TRBJ1-2	TRBD1	-	TRBV7-3	CASSLKRQGAYGYTF	TGTGCCAGCAGCTTAAAGCGGCAGGGGGCATATGGCTACACCTTC
TRBJ2-1	TRBD1	-	TRBV9	CASSAGGSYNEQFF	TGTGCCAGCAGCGCAGGGGGCTCCTACAATGAGCAGTTCTTC
TRBJ2-3	TRBD2	once	TRBV3-1/TRBV3-2	CASSLLLAGPTDTQYF	TGTGCCAGCAGCCTACTACTAGCGGGACCTACAGATACGCAGTATTTT
TRBJ1-4	TRBD1	-	TRBV5-1	CASSQGQSTNEKLFF	TGCGCCAGCAGCCAGGGACAGTCCACTAATGAAAAACTGTTTTTT
TRBJ1-4	-	-	TRBV5-1	CASSFGGSGEKLFF	TGCGCCAGCAGCTTTGGAGGGTCGGGCGAAAAACTGTTTTTT
TRBJ1-2	-	-	TRBV29-1	CSVEGGSYGYTF	TGCAGCGTTGAGGGGGGTAGCTATGGCTACACCTTC
TRBJ2-1	TRBD1	-	TRBV18	CASFRDRGANEQFF	TGTGCCAGCTTCCGGGACAGGGGGGCGAATGAGCAGTTCTTC
TRBJ2-3	TRBD2	-	TRBV7-2	CASSLVASGASSTDTQYF	TGTGCCAGCAGCTTAGTAGCTAGCGGGGCCTCTAGCACAGATACGCAGTATTTT
TRBJ2-3	-	-	TRBV24-1	CATSDSVADTQYF	TGTGCCACCAGTGACTCAGTGGCAGATACGCAGTATTTT
TRBJ2-1	TRBD2	few	TRBV19	CATQLGGPSGGAWNEQFF	TGTGCCACTCAACTAGGAGGGCCTAGCGGGGGGGCCTGGAATGAGCAGTTCTTC
TRBJ2-7	-	-	TRBV30	CAWSPRGINEQYF	TGTGCCTGGAGTCCGAGGGGGATCAACGAGCAGTACTTC
TRBJ1-5	-	-	TRBV6-5	CASSTRAGNQPQHF	TGTGCCAGCAGTACTCGGGCGGGGAATCAGCCCCAGCATTTT
TRBJ1-2	-	-	TRBV14	CASSQRGYGYTF	TGTGCCAGCAGCCAACGAGGCTATGGCTACACCTTC
TRBJ1-1	-	-	TRBV4-1	CASSQGDTKNTEAFF	TGCGCCAGCAGCCAAGGGGACACCAAAAACACTGAAGCTTTCTTT
TRBJ2-5	-	-	TRBV6-2/TRBV6-3	CASSYSRGRGQETQYF	TGTGCCAGCAGTTACTCGAGAGGGCGAGGGCAAGAGACCCAGTACTTC
TRBJ2-7	-	-	TRBV20-1	CSASIEGDEQYF	TGCAGTGCTAGTATCGAGGGGGACGAGCAGTACTTC
TRBJ2-7	-	-	TRBV11-2	CASSLQGAYEQYF	TGTGCCAGCAGCTTACAAGGAGCGTACGAGCAGTACTTC
TRBJ1-1	-	-	TRBV7-9	CAYGGSNTEAFF	TGTGCCTACGGGGGTTCGAACACTGAAGCTTTCTTT
TRBJ1-2	-	-	TRBV30	CAWSDLEGYTF	TGTGCCTGGAGTGACCTGGAGGGCTACACCTTC
TRBJ1-2	TRBD1	once	TRBV5-6	CASSEQGASYGYTF	TGTGCCAGCAGCGAACAGGGGGCAAGCTATGGCTACACCTTC
TRBJ1-2	-	-	TRBV5-6	CASSLAQGPRGYTF	TGTGCCAGCAGCTTGGCCCAGGGCCCGCGGGGCTACACCTTC
TRBJ2-5	TRBD1	-	TRBV6-2/TRBV6-3	CASSVGQGEQETQYF	TGTGCCAGCAGCGTGGGACAGGGAGAGCAAGAGACCCAGTACTTC
TRBJ2-1	TRBD2	-	TRBV6-5	CASSWTSSHEQFF	TGTGCCAGCAGTTGGACTAGCTCCCATGAGCAGTTCTTC
TRBJ1-4	-	-	TRBV6-6	CASSEGGDWGYWLFF	TGTGCCAGCAGCGAAGGTGGGGACTGGGGTTATTGGCTGTTTTTT
TRBJ2-2	TRBD1	-	TRBV7-3	CASSPSRDRNTGELFF	TGTGCCAGCAGCCCGTCCCGGGACAGGAACACCGGGGAGCTGTTTTTT
TRBJ1-6	-	-	TRBV6-1	CASSESQANSPLHF	TGTGCCAGCAGTGAAAGCCAGGCCAATTCACCCCTCCACTTT
TRBJ1-2	TRBD1	-	TRBV30	CAYAGGLRYGYTF	TGTGCCTACGCAGGGGGACTGCGCTATGGCTACACCTTC
TRBJ1-1	-	-	TRBV14	CASSGGRINGNTEAFF	TGTGCCAGCAGCGGTGGCAGGATCAATGGGAACACTGAAGCTTTCTTT
TRBJ2-1	TRBD2	few	TRBV6-2/TRBV6-3	CASSWGPSGTQFF	TGTGCCAGCAGTTGGGGTCCTAGCGGAACTCAGTTCTTC
TRBJ2-7	-	-	TRBV30	CAWSQGDFSYEQYF	TGTGCCTGGAGTCAAGGGGATTTCTCCTACGAGCAGTACTTC
TRBJ1-4	TRBD1	-	TRBV28	CASSLLTGGAMGEKLFF	TGTGCCAGCAGTTTATTGACAGGGGGTGCGATGGGGGAAAAACTGTTTTTT
TRBJ1-4	TRBD1	-	TRBV6-5	CASRSGTGEEKLFF	TGTGCCAGCAGGTCCGGGACAGGGGAAGAAAAACTGTTTTTT
TRBJ2-7	TRBD1	-	TRBV15	CATSRDQINPRDSSYEQYF	TGTGCCACCAGCAGAGACCAAATAAACCCCAGGGACAGCTCCTACGAGCAGTACTTC
TRBJ1-1	-	-	TRBV12-5	CASGLWQASTEAFF	TGTGCTAGTGGTTTGTGGCAGGCATCGACTGAAGCTTTCTTT
TRBJ2-5	TRBD2	-	TRBV28	CASSSGGSRQETQYF	TGTGCCAGCAGCTCGGGCGGGAGCCGCCAAGAGACCCAGTACTTC
TRBJ1-2	TRBD1	-	TRBV30	CAWSPWTGGFDGYTF	TGTGCCTGGAGTCCCTGGACAGGGGGCTTTGATGGCTACACCTTC
TRBJ2-2	-	-	TRBV6-2/TRBV6-3	CASSYWTPGELFF	TGTGCCAGCAGTTACTGGACACCCGGGGAGCTGTTTTTT
TRBJ1-2	-	-	TRBV2	CASVEIYGYTF	TGTGCCAGCGTCGAGATCTATGGCTACACCTTC